This note documents a single T cell receptor beta chain sequence. These data are taken from a study of blood T cell repertoires in COVID-19. Study details: Nucleic acid was either cDNA or gDNA, and it came from T cells, B-cell-depleted T cells, or PBMCs.

Per the germline V gene, CDR1 is LNHDA and CDR2 is SQIVND (reference sequence). This CDR3 is 15 amino acids long. The V end lost 3 bases, the J end lost 1 base, and 9 bases lay between the germline ends. Measured with immunoSEQ multiplex PCR; TCRdb has only the in-frame clones, and not every one. The sample holds approximately 200,000 clones; 86% are singletons and the top ten take over 7.5%. Clinical history as reported by participants underpinned cohort assignment. The V gene is TRBV19, the J gene TRBJ2-2; TRBD1 might be the D (6 bases). This sequence was found in a woman aged 30 to 39 who had recovered from COVID-19. The sample taken for sequencing was PBMCs or T cells enriched from blood (not recorded which). The CDR3 coding sequence is TGTGCCAGTAGTATGACGGGACAGAACACCGGGGAGCTGTTTTTT. It codes for CASSMTGQNTGELFF.